This paragraph reports one TCR beta chain. The CDR3 totals 15 residues. Germline V gives CDR1 SNHLY, CDR2 FYNNEI. V trimming: 6 bases; J trimming: 1 base; junction bases outside the gene matches: 7. The data were taken from a study of T cells in Graves' hyperthyroidism and ophthalmopathy. RNA transcripts were the template for amplifying TCR beta CDR3 regions. First-round RT-PCR of the TCR CDR3 relied on the HTBI primer set. One entry per CDR3 protein, called by TCRdb with MiXCR from the multiplex PCR reads. The table records around 480,000 distinct CDR3 sequences, approximately 15% of them present only once.

Material for sequencing was blood. The V gene is TRBV2, the J gene TRBJ2-5, with 8 bases lining up with TRBD2. The TCR sequence derives from a woman aged 18-29 years with Graves' hyperthyroidism. The CDR3 spells CASRESGTSQETQYF. The CDR3 DNA reads as TGTGCCAGCAGGGAGTCCGGGACTAGCCAAGAGACCCAGTACTTC.